These 15 T cell receptor beta chains originate from one sample sequenced in a study of graft-versus-host responses after intestinal transplantation. Generated by immunoSEQ multiplex PCR, the TCRdb table keeps only in-frame clones and is missing some. The sample includes about 130,000 clones, 80% to 95% of them seen just once. Antigen specificity for these receptors is unknown. This specimen was unstimulated CD4+ T cells sorted from spleen or lymph node cells, taken before intestinal transplant. Receptor source: a human donor who received an intestinal transplant.

The chain carries TRBV11-2 and TRBJ2-1; weak D call: TRBD1 (5 bases). The CDR3 has 12 amino acids. V lost 0 bases to trimming and J lost 15 bases, with 12 bases between them. Per the germline V gene, CDR1 is SGHAT and CDR2 is FQNNGV. This CDR3 reads CASSLDIAGWFF. The DNA for the CDR3 is TGTGCCAGCAGCTTAGATATAGCAGGGTGGTTCTTC.

The chain couples TRBV5-4 to TRBJ2-3; a weak D match, TRBD1 (6 bases). The CDR3 is 14 residues long. Germline V gene sequence: CDR1 SGHNT, CDR2 YYREEE (reference sequence). V was trimmed by 0 bases and J by 1 base, leaving 6 bases between them. Here the CDR3 reads CASSLDRGTDTQYF. The CDR3 DNA reads TGTGCCAGCAGCTTGGACAGGGGCACAGATACGCAGTATTTT.

The CDR3 DNA reads TGTGCCAGCAGTTCTGACGGACTAGCGGGAGGGCCATGGGAGCAGTACTTC. It yields the protein CASSSDGLAGGPWEQYF. The V call is TRBV27, the J call TRBJ2-7; 15 bases agree with TRBD2. The junction had 11 bases not matched to a gene; V was cut back by 4 bases and J by 7 bases. Germline V gene data show CDR1 as MNHEY and CDR2 as SMNVEV (reference sequence). The CDR3 length is 17 residues.

The chain employs TRBV4-2 and TRBJ2-7; D possibly corresponds to TRBD2 (6 bases). V lost 0 bases and J 3 bases, leaving 6 bases between the germline ends. Germline-derived CDR1 and CDR2 are LGHNA and YNFKEQ. The CDR3 totals 13 residues. CDR3 nucleotide sequence: TGTGCCAGCAGCCAAGAGGGGGGCTACGAGCAGTACTTC. It codes for CASSQEGGYEQYF.

As to this clone: Other DNA sequences in this sample translate to the same CDR3. This chain uses TRBV7-3 with TRBJ2-1, with a possible D match to TRBD2 (5 bases). There are 14 residues in the CDR3. The ends were cut back, 5 bases at V and 9 bases at J, with 17 bases in the middle. Germline lookup yields CDR1 SGHTA and CDR2 FQGTGA. The CDR3 region is CASSTRHGGGEQFF. CDR3 in DNA: TGTGCCAGCAGCACCCGGCACGGAGGTGGTGAGCAGTTCTTC.

This chain links TRBV19 with TRBJ1-5; no firm D call. Germline V gene sequence: CDR1 LNHDA, CDR2 SQIVND (reference sequence). V was pared by 7 bases and J by 4 bases, with 8 bases between. The CDR3 consists of 12 residues. CDR3 nucleotides: TGTGCCAGTACGAGGGCTAATCAGCCCCAGCATTTT. This encodes CASTRANQPQHF.

The rearrangement joins TRBV7-2 to TRBJ2-5, with D possibly being TRBD1 or TRBD2 (6 bases each). The J call may be faulty, since TRBJ2-7 better matches the DNA end. The CDR3 is 18 amino acids. The germline V gene has CDR1 SGHTA and CDR2 FQGNSA. The CDR3 region is CASSFRGGGSLQSYEQYF. The DNA for the CDR3 is TGTGCCAGCAGCTTCAGGGGAGGAGGGAGTTTACAGTCCTACGAGCAGTACTTC.

In this sample, this clone turned up a few times. The V and J genes are TRBV28 and TRBJ1-3; 7 bases are shared with TRBD1. The CDR3 runs 14 residues. Per the germline V gene, CDR1 is MDHEN and CDR2 is SYDVKM. The ends lost 5 bases at V and 0 bases at J; junction bases unmatched: 1. CDR3 residues: CASSAGGSGNTIYF. In nucleotides, the CDR3 is TGTGCCAGCAGTGCAGGGGGCTCTGGAAACACCATATATTTT.

The chain employs TRBV6-5 and TRBJ1-3, with D unclear. The V end lost 6 bases, the J end lost 4 bases, and 16 bases lay between the germline ends. The CDR3 contains 15 residues. CDR1 is MNHEY and CDR2 is SVGAGI in the germline V gene. The CDR3, as DNA: TGTGCCAGCAGACCGGACGGAGACTTCGGAAACACCATATATTTT. Translated, it gives CASRPDGDFGNTIYF.

The V gene is TRBV9, the J gene TRBJ2-1, with TRBD2 matching 8 bases. CDR1 is SGDLS, CDR2 YYNGEE, per germline. CDR3 length: 15 residues. V trimming: 0 bases; J trimming: 10 bases; junction bases outside the gene matches: 9. The chain's CDR3 is CASSVDGSGIYEQFF. CDR3 in DNA: TGTGCCAGCAGCGTAGACGGTAGCGGGATATACGAGCAGTTCTTC.

The genes are TRBV28 and TRBJ2-1; 7 bases are a match to TRBD1. CDR1 is MDHEN, CDR2 SYDVKM, per germline. The V and J ends lost 4 bases and 12 bases, in that order; junction bases with no gene match: 9. This CDR3 is built from 13 residues. The CDR3 sequence is CASSSSPGQLQFF. The CDR3 DNA sequence: TGTGCCAGCAGTTCTAGTCCGGGACAGCTGCAGTTCTTC.

This chain links TRBV28 with TRBJ2-1; the match to TRBD1 covers 8 bases. The CDR3 extends over 13 amino acids. V lost 8 bases, J lost 6 bases, and 6 bases stayed unmatched. Germline CDR1 reads MDHEN; CDR2 reads SYDVKM. CDR3 sequence: CASLDRVVNEQFF. CDR3 nucleotides: TGTGCCAGCCTGGACAGGGTCGTCAATGAGCAGTTCTTC.

The rearrangement links TRBV7-9 to TRBJ2-1, with D perhaps matching TRBD2 (6 bases). Germline loops: CDR1 SEHNR, CDR2 FQNEAQ (reference sequence). This CDR3 contains 18 residues. Between the trimmed V and J ends, which lost 5 bases and 3 bases, there was a span of 23 bases. Here the CDR3 reads CASSETSIGGGRYNEQFF. CDR3 in DNA: TGTGCCAGCAGCGAAACCTCCATTGGGGGAGGACGCTACAATGAGCAGTTCTTC.

V gene TRBV2 combines with J gene TRBJ1-2; unclear D gene. This CDR3 spans 11 amino acids. In germline, CDR1 is SNHLY, CDR2 FYNNEI. V lost 1 base and J 7 bases, leaving 4 bases between the germline ends. This chain's CDR3 is CASSEEGGYTF. DNA of the CDR3: TGTGCCAGCAGTGAAGAGGGTGGCTACACCTTC.

The rearrangement joins TRBV28 to TRBJ1-5, with 10 bases lining up with TRBD1. The CDR3 contains 17 residues. Looked up from germline, CDR1 is MDHEN and CDR2 is SYDVKM. Losses at the gene ends were 5 bases for V and 5 bases for J; bases not matched to a gene: 12. CDR3 sequence: CASSPDRGLGLDQPQHF. The CDR3 nucleotides are TGTGCCAGCAGTCCTGACAGGGGGCTAGGGCTTGATCAGCCCCAGCATTTT.